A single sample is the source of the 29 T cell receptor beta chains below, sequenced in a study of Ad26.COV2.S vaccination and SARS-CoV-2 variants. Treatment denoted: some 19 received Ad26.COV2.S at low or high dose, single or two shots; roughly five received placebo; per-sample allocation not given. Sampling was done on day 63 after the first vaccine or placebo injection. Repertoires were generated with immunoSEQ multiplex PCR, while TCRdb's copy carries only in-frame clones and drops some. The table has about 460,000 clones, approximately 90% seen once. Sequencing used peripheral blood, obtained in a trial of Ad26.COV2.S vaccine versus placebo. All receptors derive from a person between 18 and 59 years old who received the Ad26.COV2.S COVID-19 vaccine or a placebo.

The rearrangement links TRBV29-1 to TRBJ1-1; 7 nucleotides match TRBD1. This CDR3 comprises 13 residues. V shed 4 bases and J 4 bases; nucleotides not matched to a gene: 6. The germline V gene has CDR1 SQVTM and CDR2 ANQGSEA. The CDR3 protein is CSVATGVTTEAFF. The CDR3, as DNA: TGCAGCGTTGCCACAGGGGTGACCACTGAAGCTTTCTTT.

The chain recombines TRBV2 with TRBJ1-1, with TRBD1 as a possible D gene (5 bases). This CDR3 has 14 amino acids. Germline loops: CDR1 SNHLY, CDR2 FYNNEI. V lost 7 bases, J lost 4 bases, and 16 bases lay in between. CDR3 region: CASKSRGSGTEAFF. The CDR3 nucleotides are TGTGCCAGCAAGTCCCGGGGCTCGGGCACTGAAGCTTTCTTT.

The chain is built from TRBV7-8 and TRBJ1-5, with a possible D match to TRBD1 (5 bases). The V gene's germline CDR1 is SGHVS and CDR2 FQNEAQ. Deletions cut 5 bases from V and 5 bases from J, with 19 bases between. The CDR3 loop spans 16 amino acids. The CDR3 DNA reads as TGTGCCAGCAGCCGACGAGGGACTTTTCCCCATCAGCCCCAGCATTTT. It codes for CASSRRGTFPHQPQHF. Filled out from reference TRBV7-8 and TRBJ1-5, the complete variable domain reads GAGVSQSPRYKVAKRGQDVALRCDPISGHVSLFWYQQALGQGPEFLTYFQNEAQLDKSGLPSDRFFAERPEGSVSTLKIQRTQQEDSAVYLCASSRRGTFPHQPQHFGDGTRLSIL.

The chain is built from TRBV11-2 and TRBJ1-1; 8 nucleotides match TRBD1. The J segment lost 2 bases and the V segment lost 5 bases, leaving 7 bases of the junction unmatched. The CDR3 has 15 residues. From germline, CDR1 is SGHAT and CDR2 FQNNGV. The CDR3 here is CASSPGTGTNTEAFF. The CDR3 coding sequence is TGTGCCAGCAGCCCCGGGACAGGAACTAACACTGAAGCTTTCTTT.

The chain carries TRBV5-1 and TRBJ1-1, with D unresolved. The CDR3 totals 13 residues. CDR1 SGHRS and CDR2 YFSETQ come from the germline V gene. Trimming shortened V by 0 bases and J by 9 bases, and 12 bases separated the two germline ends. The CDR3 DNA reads TGCGCCAGCAGCTTGGCCGGACTTGGTAAAGCTTTCTTT. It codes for CASSLAGLGKAFF.

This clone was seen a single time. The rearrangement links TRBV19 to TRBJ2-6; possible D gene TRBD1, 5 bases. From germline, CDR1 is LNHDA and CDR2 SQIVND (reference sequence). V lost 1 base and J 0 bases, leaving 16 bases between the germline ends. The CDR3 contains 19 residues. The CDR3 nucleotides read TGTGCCAGTAGTATAGTACCAGGGTCCCGGTACTCTGGGGCCAACGTCCTGACTTTC. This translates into CASSIVPGSRYSGANVLTF.

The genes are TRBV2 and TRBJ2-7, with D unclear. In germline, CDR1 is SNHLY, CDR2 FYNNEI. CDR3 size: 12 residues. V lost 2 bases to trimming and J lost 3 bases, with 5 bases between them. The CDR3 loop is CASSEILYEQYF. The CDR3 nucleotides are TGTGCCAGCAGTGAAATCCTCTACGAGCAGTACTTC. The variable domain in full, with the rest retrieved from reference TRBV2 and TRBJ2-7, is EPEVTQTPSHQVTQMGQEVILRCVPISNHLYFYWYRQILGQKVEFLVSFYNNEISEKSEIFDDQFSVERPDGSNFTLKIRSTKLEDSAMYFCASSEILYEQYFGPGTRLTVT.

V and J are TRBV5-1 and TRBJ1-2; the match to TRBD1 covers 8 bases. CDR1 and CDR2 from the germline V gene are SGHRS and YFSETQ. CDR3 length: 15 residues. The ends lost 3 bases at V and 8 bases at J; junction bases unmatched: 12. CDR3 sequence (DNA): TGCGCCAGCAGCTCCGGACAGGGATTTCGGGAGGGCTACACCTTC. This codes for CASSSGQGFREGYTF.

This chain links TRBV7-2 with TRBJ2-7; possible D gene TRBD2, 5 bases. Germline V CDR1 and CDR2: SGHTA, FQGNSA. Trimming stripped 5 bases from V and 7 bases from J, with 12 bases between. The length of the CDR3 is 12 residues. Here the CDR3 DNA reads TGTGCCAGCAGCCCCACCTCGGGAGAGCAGTACTTC. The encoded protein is CASSPTSGEQYF.

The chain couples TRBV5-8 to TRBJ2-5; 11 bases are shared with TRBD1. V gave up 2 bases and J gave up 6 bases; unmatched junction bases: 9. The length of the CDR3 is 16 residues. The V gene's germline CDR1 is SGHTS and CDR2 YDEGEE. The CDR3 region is CASSFFRGTGGKTQYF. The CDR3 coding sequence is TGTGCCAGCAGCTTTTTCCGCGGGACAGGGGGAAAGACCCAGTACTTC.

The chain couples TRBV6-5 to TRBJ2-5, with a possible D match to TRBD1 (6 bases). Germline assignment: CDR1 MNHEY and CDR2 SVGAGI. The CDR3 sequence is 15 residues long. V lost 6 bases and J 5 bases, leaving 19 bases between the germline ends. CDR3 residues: CASRSGQTRWETQYF. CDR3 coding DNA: TGTGCCAGCAGATCAGGACAGACTCGGTGGGAGACCCAGTACTTC.

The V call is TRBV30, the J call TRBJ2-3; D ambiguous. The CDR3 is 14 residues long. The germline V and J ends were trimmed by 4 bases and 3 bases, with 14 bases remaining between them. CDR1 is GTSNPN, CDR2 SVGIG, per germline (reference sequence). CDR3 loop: CAWTPKGGTDTQYF. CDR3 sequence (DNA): TGTGCCTGGACCCCCAAGGGTGGGACAGATACGCAGTATTTT. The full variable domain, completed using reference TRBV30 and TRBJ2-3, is SQTIHQWPATLVQPVGSPLSLECTVEGTSNPNLYWYRQAAGRGLQLLFYSVGIGQISSEVPQNLSASRPQDRQFILSSKKLLLSDSGFYLCAWTPKGGTDTQYFGPGTRLTVL.

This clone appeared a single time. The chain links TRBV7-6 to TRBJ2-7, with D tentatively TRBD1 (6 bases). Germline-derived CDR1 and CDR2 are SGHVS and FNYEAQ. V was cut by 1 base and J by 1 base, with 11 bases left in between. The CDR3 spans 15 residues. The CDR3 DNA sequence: TGTGCCAGCAGCTTAGGGGACACGGGTTCCTACGAGCAGTACTTC. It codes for CASSLGDTGSYEQYF.

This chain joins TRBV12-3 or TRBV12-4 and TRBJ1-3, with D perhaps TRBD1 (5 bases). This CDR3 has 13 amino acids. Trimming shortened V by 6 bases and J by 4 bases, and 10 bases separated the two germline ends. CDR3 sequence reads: CASSRQRGNTIYF. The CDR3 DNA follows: TGTGCCAGCAGCCGACAGCGGGGAAACACCATATATTTT.

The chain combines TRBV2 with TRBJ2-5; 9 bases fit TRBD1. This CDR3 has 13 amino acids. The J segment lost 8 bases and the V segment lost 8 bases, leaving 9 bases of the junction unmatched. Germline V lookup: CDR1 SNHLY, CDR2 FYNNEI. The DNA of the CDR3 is TGTGCCAGCTCGGGGACAGGGTATGGAACCCAGTACTTC. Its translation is CASSGTGYGTQYF.

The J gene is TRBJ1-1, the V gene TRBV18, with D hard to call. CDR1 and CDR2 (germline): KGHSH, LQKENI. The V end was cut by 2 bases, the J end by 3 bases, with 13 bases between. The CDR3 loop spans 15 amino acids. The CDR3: CASSPIRLTDTEAFF. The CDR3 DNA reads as TGTGCCAGCTCACCAATTCGGTTGACGGACACTGAAGCTTTCTTT.

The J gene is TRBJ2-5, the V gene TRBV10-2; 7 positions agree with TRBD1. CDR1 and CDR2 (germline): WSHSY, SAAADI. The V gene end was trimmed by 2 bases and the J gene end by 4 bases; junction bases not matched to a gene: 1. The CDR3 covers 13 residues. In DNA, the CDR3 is TGCGCCAGCAGTGAGGCAGGGGGAGAGACCCAGTACTTC. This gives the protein CASSEAGGETQYF.

CDR3 coding DNA: TGTGCCAGTTCAACAGGGAACTATGGCTACACCTTC. Translating it yields CASSTGNYGYTF. The genes are TRBV28 and TRBJ1-2; a weak D match, TRBD1 (6 bases). Per germline, CDR1 MDHEN and CDR2 SYDVKM. The CDR3 sequence is 12 residues long. V shed 9 bases and J shed 2 bases, with 10 bases lying between them.

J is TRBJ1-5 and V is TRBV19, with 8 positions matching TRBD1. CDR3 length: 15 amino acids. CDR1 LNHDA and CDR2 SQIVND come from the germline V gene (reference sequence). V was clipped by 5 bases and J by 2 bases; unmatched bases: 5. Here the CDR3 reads CASSLDRAGNQPQHF. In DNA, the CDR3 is TGTGCCAGTAGTTTGGACAGGGCTGGCAATCAGCCCCAGCATTTT.

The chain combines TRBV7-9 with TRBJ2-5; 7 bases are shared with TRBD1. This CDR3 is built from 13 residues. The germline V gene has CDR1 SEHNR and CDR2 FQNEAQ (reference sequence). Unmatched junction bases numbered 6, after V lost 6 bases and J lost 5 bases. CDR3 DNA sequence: TGTGCCAGCAGGCGAACAGGGGTGGAGACCCAGTACTTC. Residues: CASRRTGVETQYF. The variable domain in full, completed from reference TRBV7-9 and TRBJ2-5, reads DTGVSQNPRHKITKRGQNVTFRCDPISEHNRLYWYRQTLGQGPEFLTYFQNEAQLEKSRLLSDRFSAERPKGSFSTLEIQRTEQGDSAMYLCASRRTGVETQYFGPGTRLLVL.

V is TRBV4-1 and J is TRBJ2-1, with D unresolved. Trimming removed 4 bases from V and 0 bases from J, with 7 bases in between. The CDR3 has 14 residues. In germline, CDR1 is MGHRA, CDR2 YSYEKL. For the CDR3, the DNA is TGCGCCAGCAGCCCCTCGGCCTCCTACAATGAGCAGTTCTTC. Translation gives CASSPSASYNEQFF.

CDR3: CASRRTSEQFF. The CDR3 DNA reads as TGTGCCAGCAGGAGGACAAGTGAGCAGTTCTTC. The chain recombines TRBV6-5 with TRBJ2-1; perhaps TRBD1 as D (5 bases). This CDR3 comprises 11 residues. The ends were cut back, 6 bases at V and 9 bases at J, with 9 bases in the middle. Germline V gives CDR1 MNHEY, CDR2 SVGAGI.

The CDR3 region has the DNA TGTGCCAGCAGTTACCTGAGACAGGGAAGAAATCAGCCCCAGCATTTT. Translating it yields CASSYLRQGRNQPQHF. This chain uses TRBV6-2 or TRBV6-3 with TRBJ1-5; 7 bases map to TRBD1. CDR3 length equals 16 residues. CDR1 is MNHEY, CDR2 SVGEGT, per germline. Germline trimming cut 2 bases from V and 4 bases from J; bases unmatched to any gene: 8.

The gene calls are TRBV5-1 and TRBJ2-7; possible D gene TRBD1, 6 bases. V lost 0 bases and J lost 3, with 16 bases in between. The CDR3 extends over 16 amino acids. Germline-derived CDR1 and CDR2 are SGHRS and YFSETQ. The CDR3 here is CASSLAVRGSRYEQYF. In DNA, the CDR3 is TGCGCCAGCAGCTTGGCCGTAAGGGGGAGTCGCTACGAGCAGTACTTC.

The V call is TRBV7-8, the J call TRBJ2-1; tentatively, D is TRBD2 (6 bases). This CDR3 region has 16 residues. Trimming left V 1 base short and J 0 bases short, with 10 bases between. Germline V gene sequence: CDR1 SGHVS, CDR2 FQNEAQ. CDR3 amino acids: CASSLVTAGSYNEQFF. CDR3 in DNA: TGTGCCAGCAGCTTAGTAACAGCGGGCTCCTACAATGAGCAGTTCTTC.

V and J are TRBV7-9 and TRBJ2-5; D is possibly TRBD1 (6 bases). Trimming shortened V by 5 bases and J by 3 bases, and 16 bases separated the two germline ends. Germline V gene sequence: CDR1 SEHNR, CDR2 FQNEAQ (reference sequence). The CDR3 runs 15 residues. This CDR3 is CASSDTGYPKETQYF. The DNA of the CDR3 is TGTGCCAGCAGCGACACAGGGTACCCCAAAGAGACCCAGTACTTC.

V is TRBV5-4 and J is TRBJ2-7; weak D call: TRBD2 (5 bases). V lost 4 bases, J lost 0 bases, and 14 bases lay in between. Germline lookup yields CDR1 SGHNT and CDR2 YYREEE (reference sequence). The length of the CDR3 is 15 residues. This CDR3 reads CASSPSVGSSYEQYF. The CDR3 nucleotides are TGTGCCAGCAGCCCGTCGGTTGGGAGCTCCTACGAGCAGTACTTC.

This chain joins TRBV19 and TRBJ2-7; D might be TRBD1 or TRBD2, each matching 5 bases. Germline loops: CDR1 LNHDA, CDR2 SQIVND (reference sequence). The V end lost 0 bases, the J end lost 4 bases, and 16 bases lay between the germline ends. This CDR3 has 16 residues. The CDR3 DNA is TGTGCCAGTAGTATAGATTTGGGACCTCCCCAATACGAGCAGTACTTC. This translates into CASSIDLGPPQYEQYF.

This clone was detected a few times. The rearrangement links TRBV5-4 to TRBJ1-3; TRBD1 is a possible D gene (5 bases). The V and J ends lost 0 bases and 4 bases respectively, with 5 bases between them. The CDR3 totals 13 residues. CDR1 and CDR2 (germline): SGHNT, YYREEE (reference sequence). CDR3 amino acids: CASSLGQGNTIYF. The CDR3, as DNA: TGTGCCAGCAGCTTGGGACAGGGAAACACCATATATTTT. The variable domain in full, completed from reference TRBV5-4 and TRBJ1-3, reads ETGVTQSPTHLIKTRGQQVTLRCSSQSGHNTVSWYQQALGQGPQFIFQYYREEENGRGNFPPRFSGLQFPNYSSELNVNALELDDSALYLCASSLGQGNTIYFGEGSWLTVV.